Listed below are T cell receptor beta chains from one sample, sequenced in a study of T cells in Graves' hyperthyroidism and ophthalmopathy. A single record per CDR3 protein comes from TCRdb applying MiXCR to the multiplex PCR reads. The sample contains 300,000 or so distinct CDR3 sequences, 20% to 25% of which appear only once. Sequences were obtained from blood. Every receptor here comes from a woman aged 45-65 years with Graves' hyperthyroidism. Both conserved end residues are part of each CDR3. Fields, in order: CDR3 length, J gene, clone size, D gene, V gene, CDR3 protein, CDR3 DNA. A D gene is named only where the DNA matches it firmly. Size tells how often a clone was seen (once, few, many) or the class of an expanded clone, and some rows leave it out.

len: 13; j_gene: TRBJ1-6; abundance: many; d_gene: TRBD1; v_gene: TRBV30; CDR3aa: CAFTGTGDSPLHF; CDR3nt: TGTGCCTTCACCGGGACAGGCGATTCACCCCTCCACTTT
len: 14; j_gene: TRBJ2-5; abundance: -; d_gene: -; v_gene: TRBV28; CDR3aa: CASSPLGLQETQYF; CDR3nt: TGTGCCAGCAGTCCACTGGGTCTGCAAGAGACCCAGTACTTC
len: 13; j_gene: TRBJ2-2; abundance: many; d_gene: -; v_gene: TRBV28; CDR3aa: CASQGVGTGELFF; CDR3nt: TGTGCCAGCCAGGGTGTCGGCACCGGGGAGCTGTTTTTT
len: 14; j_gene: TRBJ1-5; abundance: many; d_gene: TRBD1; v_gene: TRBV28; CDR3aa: CASSSGQGRQPQHF; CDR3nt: TGTGCCAGCAGTTCGGGACAGGGGAGGCAGCCCCAGCATTTT
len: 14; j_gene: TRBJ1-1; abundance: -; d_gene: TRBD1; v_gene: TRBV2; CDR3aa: CASSRTGGDTEAFF; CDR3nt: TGTGCCAGCAGTCGGACAGGGGGAGACACTGAAGCTTTCTTT
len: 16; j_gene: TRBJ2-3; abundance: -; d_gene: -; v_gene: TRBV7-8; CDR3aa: CASSSRTSTGADTQYF; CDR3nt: TGTGCCAGCAGCTCAAGGACTAGCACAGGGGCAGATACGCAGTATTTT
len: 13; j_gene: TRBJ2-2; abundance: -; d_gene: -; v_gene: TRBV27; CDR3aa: CASSLPGAGELFF; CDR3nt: TGTGCCAGCAGTTTGCCGGGGGCCGGGGAGCTGTTTTTT
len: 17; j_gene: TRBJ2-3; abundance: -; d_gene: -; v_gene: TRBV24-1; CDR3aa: CATSDPSGQLSTDTQYF; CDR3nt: TGTGCCACCAGTGATCCGTCCGGACAGTTAAGCACAGATACGCAGTATTTT
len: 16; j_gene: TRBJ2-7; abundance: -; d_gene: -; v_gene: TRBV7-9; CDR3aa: CASSLASGGPPYEQYF; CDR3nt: TGTGCCAGCAGCTTAGCATCCGGGGGGCCCCCCTACGAGCAGTACTTC
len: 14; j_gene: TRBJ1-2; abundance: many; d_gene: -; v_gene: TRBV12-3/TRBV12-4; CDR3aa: CASGTSGGHNGYTF; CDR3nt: TGTGCCAGCGGGACCTCGGGGGGCCATAATGGCTACACCTTC
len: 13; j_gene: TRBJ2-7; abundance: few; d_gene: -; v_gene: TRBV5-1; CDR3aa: CASGLDTGIGQYF; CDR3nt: TGCGCCAGCGGCTTGGACACAGGGATTGGGCAGTACTTC
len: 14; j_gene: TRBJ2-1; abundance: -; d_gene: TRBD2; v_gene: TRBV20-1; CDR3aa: CSAHERGIYNEQFF; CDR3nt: TGCAGTGCTCATGAGCGGGGGATCTACAATGAGCAGTTCTTC
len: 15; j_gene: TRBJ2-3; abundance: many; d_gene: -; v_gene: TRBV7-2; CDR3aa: CASSSASLATDTQYF; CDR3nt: TGTGCCAGCAGCTCCGCTTCGTTGGCAACAGATACGCAGTATTTT
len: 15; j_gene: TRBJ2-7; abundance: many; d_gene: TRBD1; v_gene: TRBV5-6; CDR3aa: CASSLAGTGRYEQYF; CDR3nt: TGTGCCAGCAGCTTGGCCGGGACAGGGCGCTACGAGCAGTACTTC
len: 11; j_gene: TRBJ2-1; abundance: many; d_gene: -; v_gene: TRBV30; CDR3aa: CAWNRGNEQFF; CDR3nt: TGTGCCTGGAATAGGGGCAATGAGCAGTTCTTC
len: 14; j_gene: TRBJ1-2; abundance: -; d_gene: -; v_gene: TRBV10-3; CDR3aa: CAIRTSGANYGYTF; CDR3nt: TGTGCCATCAGGACCTCGGGGGCTAACTATGGCTACACCTTC
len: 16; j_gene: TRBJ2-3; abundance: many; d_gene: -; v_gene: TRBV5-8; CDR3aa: CASSLDAGSSTDTQYF; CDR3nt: TGTGCCAGCAGCTTGGACGCGGGATCTAGCACAGATACGCAGTATTTT
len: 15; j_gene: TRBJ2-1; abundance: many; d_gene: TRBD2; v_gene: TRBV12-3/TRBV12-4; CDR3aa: CASSLGAGGGNEQFF; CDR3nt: TGTGCCAGCAGTTTAGGCGCGGGAGGAGGCAATGAGCAGTTCTTC
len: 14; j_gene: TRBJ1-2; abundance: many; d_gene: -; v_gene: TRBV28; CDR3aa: CASRTPRVGGGYTF; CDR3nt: TGTGCCAGCAGAACCCCCCGGGTTGGGGGTGGCTACACCTTC
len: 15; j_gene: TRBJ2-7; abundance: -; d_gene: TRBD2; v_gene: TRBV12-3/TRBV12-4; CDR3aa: CASSLRQAGVDEQYF; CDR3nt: TGTGCCAGCAGTTTGAGGCAGGCGGGGGTAGACGAGCAGTACTTC
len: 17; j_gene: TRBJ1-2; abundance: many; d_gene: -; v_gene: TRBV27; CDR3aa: CASSLSPRGLVGYGYTF; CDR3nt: TGTGCCAGCAGTTTATCCCCCCGGGGGTTGGTGGGCTATGGCTACACCTTC
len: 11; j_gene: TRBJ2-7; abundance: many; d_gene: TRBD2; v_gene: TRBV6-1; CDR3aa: CASGTSNEQYF; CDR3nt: TGTGCCAGCGGGACTAGCAACGAGCAGTACTTC